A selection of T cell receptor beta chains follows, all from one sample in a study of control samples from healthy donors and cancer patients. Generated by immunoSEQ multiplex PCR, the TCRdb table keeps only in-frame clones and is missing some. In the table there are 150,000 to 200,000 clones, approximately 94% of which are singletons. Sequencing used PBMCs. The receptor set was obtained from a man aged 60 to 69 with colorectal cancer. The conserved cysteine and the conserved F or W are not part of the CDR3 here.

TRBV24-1,AIQSPPPNYGYT
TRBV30,AWSVGGADTIY
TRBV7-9,ASSLGMYTEAF
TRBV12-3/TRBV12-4,ASSLGVDYTIY
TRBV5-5,ASSATTGTNTEAF
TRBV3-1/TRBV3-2,ASSLPSGGMETQY
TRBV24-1,ATSWGSGELF
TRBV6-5,ASRKTPQNQGYT
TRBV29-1,SVGSTRGGYT
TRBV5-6,ASSLGEGEQY
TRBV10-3,AISEGGANTEAF
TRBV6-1,ASSVAGATDTQY
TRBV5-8,ASSKTSGGGSNTDTQY
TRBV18,ASSPSSNQPQH
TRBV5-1,ASSEDGGVGEQF
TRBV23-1,ASSQSYIRYPGGNTIY
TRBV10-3,ATNPGMGRNEQF
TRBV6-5,ASSLLAGAGGTQY
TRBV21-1,ASSPGTEKINTEAF
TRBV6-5,ASSPRDREIGYT
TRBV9,ASSVHRGPKSEAF
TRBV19,ASRRPAEETQY